A selection of T cell receptor beta chains follows, all from one sample in a study of blood T cell repertoires in COVID-19. Data came from immunoSEQ multiplex PCR; TCRdb stores just in-frame clones and leaves some out. The sample lists 300,000 or so clones; 80% to 95% were seen once. Sequences were obtained from PBMCs or T cells enriched from blood (not recorded which). The receptors derive from a woman in her twenties or thirties who had recovered from COVID-19. The CDR3 runs from the conserved cysteine through the conserved F or W.

V gene	J gene	CDR3 protein
TRBV6-5	TRBJ1-2	CASSIDRSYGYTF
TRBV2	TRBJ2-3	CASRGLADLTDTQYF
TRBV28	TRBJ1-4	CASSFSRKLFF
TRBV5-1	TRBJ2-7	CASSLGFGNYEQYF
TRBV7-8	TRBJ2-1	CASSRDNLQGNNEQFF
TRBV29-1	TRBJ1-2	CSFRQGWGRNYGYTF
TRBV9	TRBJ2-7	CASSTGQGGYEQYF
TRBV29-1	TRBJ2-5	CSVEAPVQETQYF
TRBV7-8	TRBJ2-2	CASSSTSGTTGELFF
TRBV2	TRBJ2-7	CASRRATGNNEQYF
TRBV12-3/TRBV12-4	TRBJ1-5	CASSLGGGQPQHF
TRBV7-2	TRBJ1-3	CASSLVEGPGDTIYF
TRBV27	TRBJ2-1	CASSPGVPYEQFF
TRBV6-1	TRBJ2-1	CASSDRYNEQFF
TRBV27	TRBJ1-5	CASSPGYQPQHF
TRBV7-6	TRBJ2-1	CASSLAMGLRNEQFF
TRBV19	TRBJ1-5	CASSSRQGNSNQPQHF
TRBV10-3	TRBJ1-1	CAISSKDSLNTEAFF
TRBV6-4	TRBJ2-2	CASSVIGGTGELFF
TRBV2	TRBJ1-1	CASSQTGGLPQSTEAFF
TRBV28	TRBJ2-2	CASSFVVGWLSTGELFF
TRBV2	TRBJ2-2	CASSKSVGGGTGELFF
TRBV6-2/TRBV6-3	TRBJ1-1	CASSRRDRLYNTEAFF